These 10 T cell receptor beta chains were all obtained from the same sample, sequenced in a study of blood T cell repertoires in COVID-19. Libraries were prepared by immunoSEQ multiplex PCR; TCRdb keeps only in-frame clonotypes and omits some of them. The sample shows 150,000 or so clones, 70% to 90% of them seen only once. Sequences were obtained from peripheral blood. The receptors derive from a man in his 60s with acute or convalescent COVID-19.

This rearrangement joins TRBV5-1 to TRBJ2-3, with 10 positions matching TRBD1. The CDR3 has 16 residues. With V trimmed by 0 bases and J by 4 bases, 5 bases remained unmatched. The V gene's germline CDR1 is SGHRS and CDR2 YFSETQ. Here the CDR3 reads CASSLVGTGVSDTQYF. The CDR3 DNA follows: TGCGCCAGCAGCTTGGTTGGGACAGGGGTGTCAGATACGCAGTATTTT.

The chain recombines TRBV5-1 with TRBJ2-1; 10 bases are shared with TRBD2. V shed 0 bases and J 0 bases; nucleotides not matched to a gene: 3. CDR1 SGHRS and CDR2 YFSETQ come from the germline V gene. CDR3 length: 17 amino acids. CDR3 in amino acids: CASSLGASGSSYNEQFF. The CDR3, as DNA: TGCGCCAGCAGCTTGGGGGCTAGCGGGAGCTCCTACAATGAGCAGTTCTTC.

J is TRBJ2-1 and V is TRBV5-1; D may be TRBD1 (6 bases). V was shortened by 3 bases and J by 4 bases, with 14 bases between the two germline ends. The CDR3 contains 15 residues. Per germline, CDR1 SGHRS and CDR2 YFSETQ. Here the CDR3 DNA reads TGCGCCAGCAGCTCCACAGGGAAGGGATACAATGAGCAGTTCTTC. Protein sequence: CASSSTGKGYNEQFF.

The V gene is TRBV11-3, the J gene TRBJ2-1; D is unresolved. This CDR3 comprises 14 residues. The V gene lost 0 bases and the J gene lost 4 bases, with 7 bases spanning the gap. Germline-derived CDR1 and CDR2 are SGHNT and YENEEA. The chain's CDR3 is CASSLDPLYNEQFF. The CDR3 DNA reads TGTGCCAGCAGCTTAGATCCGCTATACAATGAGCAGTTCTTC.

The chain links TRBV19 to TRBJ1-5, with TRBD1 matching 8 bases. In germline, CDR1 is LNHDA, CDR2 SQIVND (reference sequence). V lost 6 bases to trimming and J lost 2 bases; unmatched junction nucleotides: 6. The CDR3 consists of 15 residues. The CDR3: CASSTQGAGNQPQHF. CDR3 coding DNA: TGTGCCAGTAGCACCCAGGGGGCTGGCAATCAGCCCCAGCATTTT.

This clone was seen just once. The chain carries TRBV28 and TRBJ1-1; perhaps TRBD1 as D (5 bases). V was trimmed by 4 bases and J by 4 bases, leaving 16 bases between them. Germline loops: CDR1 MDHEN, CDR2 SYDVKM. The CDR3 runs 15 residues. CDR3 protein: CASSYGTGSGTEAFF. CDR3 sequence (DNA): TGTGCCAGCAGTTATGGAACAGGTTCGGGCACTGAAGCTTTCTTT. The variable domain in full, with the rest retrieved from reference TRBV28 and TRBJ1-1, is DVKVTQSSRYLVKRTGEKVFLECVQDMDHENMFWYRQDPGLGLRLIYFSYDVKMKEKGDIPEGYSVSREKKERFSLILESASTNQTSMYLCASSYGTGSGTEAFFGQGTRLTVV.

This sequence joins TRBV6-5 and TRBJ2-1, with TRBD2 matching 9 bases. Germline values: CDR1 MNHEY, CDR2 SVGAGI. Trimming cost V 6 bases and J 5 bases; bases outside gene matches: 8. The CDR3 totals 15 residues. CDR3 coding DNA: TGTGCCAGCAGCACTGGGACTAGCAGTCACAATGAGCAGTTCTTC. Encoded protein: CASSTGTSSHNEQFF.

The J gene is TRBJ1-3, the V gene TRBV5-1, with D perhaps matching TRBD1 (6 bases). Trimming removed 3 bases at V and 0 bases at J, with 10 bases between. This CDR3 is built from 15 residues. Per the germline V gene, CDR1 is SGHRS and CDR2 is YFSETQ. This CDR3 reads CASSSGTFSGNTIYF. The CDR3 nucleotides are TGCGCCAGCAGCTCCGGGACATTCTCTGGAAACACCATATATTTT.

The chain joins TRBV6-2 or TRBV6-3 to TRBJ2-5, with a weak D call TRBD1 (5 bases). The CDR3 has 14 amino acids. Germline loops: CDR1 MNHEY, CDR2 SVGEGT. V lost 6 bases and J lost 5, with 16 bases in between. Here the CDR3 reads CASSRTMTVETQYF. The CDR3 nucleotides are TGTGCCAGCAGCCGAACGATGACAGTGGAGACCCAGTACTTC.

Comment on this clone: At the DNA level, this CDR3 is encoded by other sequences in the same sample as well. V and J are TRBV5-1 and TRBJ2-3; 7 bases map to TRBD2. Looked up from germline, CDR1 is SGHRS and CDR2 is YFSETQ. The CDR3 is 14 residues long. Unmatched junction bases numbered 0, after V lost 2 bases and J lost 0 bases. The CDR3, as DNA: TGCGCCAGCAGCTTAGCGGGGAGCACAGATACGCAGTATTTT. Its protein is CASSLAGSTDTQYF.